Sequencing of this T cell receptor beta chain was carried out in a study of T cell responses to AZD1222 COVID-19 vaccine. For this clone: Its specificity is not known.

The method was immunoSEQ multiplex PCR; TCRdb's version includes in-frame clones alone and lacks a portion of them. The sample shows around 120,000 clones, around 94% of them seen only once. V lost 2 bases and J 10 bases, leaving 15 bases between the germline ends. Germline loops: CDR1 KGHSH, CDR2 LQKENI. The CDR3 spans 15 residues. Study conclusions and caveats: A mostly white British donor set with more females was recruited, and clonal diversity was possibly underestimated. Spike-specific TCRs gained breadth and depth after people received two AZD1222 doses.

The sample in question was peripheral blood, obtained on day 0 of AZD1222 vaccination. J is TRBJ1-6 and V is TRBV18; a weak D match, TRBD1 (5 bases). The clonotype originates from an adult in good health. CDR3 loop: CASSPAGTGGSPLHF. DNA of the CDR3: TGTGCCAGCTCACCAGCCGGGACGGGGGGATCACCCCTCCACTTT.